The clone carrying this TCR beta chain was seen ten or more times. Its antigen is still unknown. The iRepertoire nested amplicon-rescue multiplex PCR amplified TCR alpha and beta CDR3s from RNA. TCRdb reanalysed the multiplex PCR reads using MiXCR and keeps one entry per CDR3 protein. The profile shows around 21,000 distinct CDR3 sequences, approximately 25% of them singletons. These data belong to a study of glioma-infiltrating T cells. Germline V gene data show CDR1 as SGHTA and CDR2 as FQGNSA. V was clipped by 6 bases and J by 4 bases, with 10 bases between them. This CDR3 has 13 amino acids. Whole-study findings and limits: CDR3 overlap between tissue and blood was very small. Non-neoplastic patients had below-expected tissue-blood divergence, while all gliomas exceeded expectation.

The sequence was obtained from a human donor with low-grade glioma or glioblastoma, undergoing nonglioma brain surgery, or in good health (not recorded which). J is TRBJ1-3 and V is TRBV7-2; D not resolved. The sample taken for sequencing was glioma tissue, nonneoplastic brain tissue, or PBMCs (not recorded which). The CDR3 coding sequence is TGTGCCAGCAGAACTTACGGCGGAAACACCATATATTTT. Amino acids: CASRTYGGNTIYF.